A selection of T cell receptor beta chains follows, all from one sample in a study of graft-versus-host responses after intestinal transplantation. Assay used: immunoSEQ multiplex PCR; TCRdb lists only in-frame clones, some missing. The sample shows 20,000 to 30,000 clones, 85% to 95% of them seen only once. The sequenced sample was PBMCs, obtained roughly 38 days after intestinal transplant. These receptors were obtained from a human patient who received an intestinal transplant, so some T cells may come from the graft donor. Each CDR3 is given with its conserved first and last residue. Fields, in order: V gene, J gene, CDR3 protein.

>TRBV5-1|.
CASSPGLGYEQYF
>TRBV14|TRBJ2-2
CASSLLANTGELFF
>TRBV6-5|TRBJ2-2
CASSYRTGHRTGELFF
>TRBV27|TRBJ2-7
CASEETRGPITSYEQYF
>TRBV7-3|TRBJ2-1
CASSLTGLAGNNEQFF
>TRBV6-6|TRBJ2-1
CASTLSGAGEQFF
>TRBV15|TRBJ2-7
CATSPGLGRNEQYF
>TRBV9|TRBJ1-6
CASSVSSYNSPLHF
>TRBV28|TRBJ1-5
CASSFRDRGNSNQPQHF
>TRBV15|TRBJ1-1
CATSRVGGTWTEAFF
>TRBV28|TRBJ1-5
CASRPGTGDQPQHF
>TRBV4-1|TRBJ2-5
CASSQQASGIGETQYF
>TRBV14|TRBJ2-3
CASSEVGGLGDTQYF
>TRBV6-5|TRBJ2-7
CASSLSGTSSYEQYF
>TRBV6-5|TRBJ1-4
CASTGKGEKLFF
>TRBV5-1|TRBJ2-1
CASSLVGRAYNEQFF
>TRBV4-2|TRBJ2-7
CASSQDFLAGAYEQYF
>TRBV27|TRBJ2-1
CASNPAGVYNEQFF
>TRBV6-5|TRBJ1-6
CASSTRVSPLHF
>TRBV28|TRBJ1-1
CASSLGEKTEAFF
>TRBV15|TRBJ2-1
CATSRDSGDLGNEQFF
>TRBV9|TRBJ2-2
CASSPGLAGERGGELFF
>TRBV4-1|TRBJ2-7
CASSQPRTYEQYF
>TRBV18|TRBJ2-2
CASSPWEGIDTGELFF
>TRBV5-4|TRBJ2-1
CASSHRVSLYNEQFF
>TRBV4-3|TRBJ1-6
CASSQGQSSNSPLHF
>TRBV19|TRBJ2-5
CASSPGLAGTGETQYF
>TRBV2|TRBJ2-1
CASSESRALNDYEQFF
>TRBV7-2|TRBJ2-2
CASSLGIETGELFF
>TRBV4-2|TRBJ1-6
CASSHGSLGNSPLHF
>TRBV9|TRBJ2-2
CASSVGLGTSPRDTGELFF
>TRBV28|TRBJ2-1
CASSLSITSGTPQFF
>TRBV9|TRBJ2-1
CASSVGAELTYNEQFF
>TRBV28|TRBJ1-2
CASRQDSRLYYGYTF
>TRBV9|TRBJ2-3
CASSVGLAGETDTQYF
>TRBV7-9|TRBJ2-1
CASSSTGQGVVVTYNEQFF
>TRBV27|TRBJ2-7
CASSPGQGAYEQYF
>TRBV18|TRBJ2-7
CASSPATDAYEQYF
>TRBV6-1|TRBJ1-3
CASSEVGGAFGNTIYF
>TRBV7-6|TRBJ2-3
CASSLVSGRLRLTQYF
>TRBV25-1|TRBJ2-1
CASSGRARYNEQFF
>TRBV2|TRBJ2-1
CAGYTPGQGPLNEQFF
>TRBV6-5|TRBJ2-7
CASRPSSAYYEQYF
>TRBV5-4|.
CASSLGGPSGRRYEQYF
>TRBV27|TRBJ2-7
CASSLSPMATRSSYEQYF
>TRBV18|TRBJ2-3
CASSRTDTQYF
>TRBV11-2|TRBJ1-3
CASREGNTIYF
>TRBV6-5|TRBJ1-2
CASSYSPRTAELGYTF
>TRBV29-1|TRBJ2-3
CSGTGATDTQYF
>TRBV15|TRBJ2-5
CATSREAGEKEETQYF
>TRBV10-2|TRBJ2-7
CASIGPTGEQYF
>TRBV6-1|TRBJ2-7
CASSEGLKAGLYEQYF
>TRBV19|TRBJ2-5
CASSAKQGETQYF
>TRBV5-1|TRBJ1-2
CASSLLGTGAPDGYTF
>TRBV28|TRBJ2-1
CASSLCLRDLGGRAYNEQFF
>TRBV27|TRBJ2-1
CASSLAGQLSYNEQFF
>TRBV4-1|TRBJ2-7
CASSQVGEGAYEQYF
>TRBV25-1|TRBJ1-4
CASRDTSNEKLFF
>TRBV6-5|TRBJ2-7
CASRMPGLRAGQYF
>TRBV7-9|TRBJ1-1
CASSDFTQGRREAFF